The 23 T cell receptor beta chains reported below all come from one sample, sequenced in a study of response to subunit inactivated influenza vaccine (dated by TCRdb to 2017 to 2018). Libraries were built with RT-PCR. TCRdb shows the sequencer as Illumina HiSeq 2500. The public reads were quality trimmed at Q25 with fastp and then assembled into clones with MiXCR by TCRdb, keeping productive beta chains. Rows with a matching CDR3 protein are joined into one entry that keeps the most common DNA and genes. The sample table shows roughly 500,000 distinct CDR3 sequences, and 15% to 20% are seen once. The ten most abundant clones make up roughly 3.1% of the sample. The sample consisted of CD4+ T cells sorted from PBMCs, taken roughly 24 months after vaccination. The source is a man between 45 and 75 years old who received an inactivated influenza vaccine. Donor details come from another sample of the same person, matched by shared clones.

J is TRBJ2-1 and V is TRBV12-3 or TRBV12-4; 9 bases agree with TRBD1. V trimming: 4 bases; J trimming: 8 bases; junction bases outside the gene matches: 9. CDR3 length: 15 residues. CDR3: CASSWGQGNFDEQFF. As DNA, the CDR3 is TGTGCCAGCAGTTGGGGACAGGGTAACTTCGATGAGCAGTTCTTC.

The chain combines TRBV24-1 with TRBJ2-7; either TRBD1 or TRBD2 may fit D (5 bases each). Looked up from germline, CDR1 is KGHDR and CDR2 is SFDVKD. With 5 bases removed from V and 0 bases from J, the gap between germline ends came to 7 bases. This CDR3 is 13 amino acids long. CDR3 loop: CATSGGNSYEQYF. DNA for the CDR3: TGTGCCACCAGTGGGGGGAACTCCTACGAGCAGTACTTC.

V usage is TRBV4-2 and J usage is TRBJ2-3; the D is unclear. The CDR3 loop spans 13 amino acids. Germline V gene data show CDR1 as LGHNA and CDR2 as YNFKEQ. V was clipped by 1 base and J by 2 bases, with 4 bases between them. The CDR3 DNA is TGTGCCAGCAGCCAAGCCCACACAGATACGCAGTATTTT. It encodes CASSQAHTDTQYF.

In this sample, this clonotype turned up many times. CDR3 loop: CASSLVAGVEEQFF. As DNA, the CDR3 is TGTGCCAGCAGCTTAGTGGCGGGAGTTGAGGAGCAGTTCTTC. J is TRBJ2-1 and V is TRBV7-3; 7 positions match TRBD2. J gave up 10 bases and V 2 bases, and 8 bases lay outside the gene matches. This CDR3 is 14 amino acids long. Germline V gene sequence: CDR1 SGHTA, CDR2 FQGTGA. The variable domain in full, with the rest retrieved from reference TRBV7-3 and TRBJ2-1, is GAGVSQTPSNKVTEKGKYVELRCDPISGHTALYWYRQSLGQGPEFLIYFQGTGAADDSGLPNDRFFAVRPEGSVSTLKIQRTERGDSAVYLCASSLVAGVEEQFFGPGTRLTVL.

J is TRBJ2-3 and V is TRBV9; 7 bases agree with TRBD2. The V segment lost 6 bases and the J segment 0 bases; nucleotides outside the gene matches: 7. CDR1 and CDR2 from the germline V gene are SGDLS and YYNGEE. The CDR3 loop spans 15 amino acids. The CDR3 coding sequence is TGTGCCAGCACCGCGGCCGGGGGGAGCACAGATACGCAGTATTTT. Encoded protein: CASTAAGGSTDTQYF.

The chain is built from TRBV6-2 or TRBV6-3 and TRBJ2-3; D unresolved. Per germline, CDR1 MNHEY and CDR2 SVGEGT. Trimming cost V 4 bases and J 8 bases, with 22 bases left between them. This CDR3 spans 16 amino acids. In DNA, the CDR3 is TGTGCCAGCAGTTGGTTACAAACGACTCAAACATTTACGCAGTATTTT. Translation: CASSWLQTTQTFTQYF.

The chain has TRBV20-1 and TRBJ1-5; 8 bases are a match to TRBD1. The CDR3 runs to 16 residues. Trimming took 5 bases from V and 2 from J; bases not matched to a gene: 11. Germline loops: CDR1 DFQATT, CDR2 SNEGSKA (reference sequence). CDR3 sequence reads: CSADPSGGWGNQPQHF. CDR3 nucleotides: TGCAGTGCTGACCCTTCAGGGGGCTGGGGCAATCAGCCCCAGCATTTT.

This clonotype was counted ten times or more. The chain joins TRBV20-1 to TRBJ2-7, with D perhaps TRBD1 or TRBD2 (5 bases each). The CDR3 sequence is 15 residues long. Trimming removed 1 base at V and 3 bases at J, with 16 bases between. From germline, CDR1 is DFQATT and CDR2 SNEGSKA (reference sequence). The CDR3 loop reads CSARVFGTGDYEQYF. For the CDR3, the DNA is TGCAGTGCTAGAGTATTCGGGACGGGTGACTACGAGCAGTACTTC.

This chain links TRBV20-1 with TRBJ2-7, with 7 bases that match TRBD1. Germline CDR1 DFQATT, CDR2 SNEGSKA (reference sequence). The CDR3 contains 15 residues. V trimming: 1 base; J trimming: 5 bases; junction bases outside the gene matches: 11. The DNA of the CDR3 is TGCAGTGCTAGAGCCCTCAACAGGGGAGTCCACGAGCAGTACTTC. This encodes CSARALNRGVHEQYF.

This clonotype has only a few counts. The chain employs TRBV20-1 and TRBJ2-1; 11 nucleotides agree with TRBD2. The CDR3 extends over 16 amino acids. V gave up 1 base and J gave up 9 bases; unmatched junction bases: 11. CDR1 is DFQATT and CDR2 is SNEGSKA in the germline V gene (reference sequence). As DNA, the CDR3 is TGCAGTGCTAGAGGTATGACTAGCGGGGCCAGAGGTGAGCAGTTCTTC. Its protein is CSARGMTSGARGEQFF.

J is TRBJ1-5 and V is TRBV23-1, with D perhaps matching TRBD1 (5 bases). TRBV23-1 is sorted into the ORF group, with uncertain function. This CDR3 has 12 amino acids. Trimming removed 9 bases at V and 4 bases at J, with 10 bases between. In nucleotides, the CDR3 is TGCGCCAGGGCGACAGAAAATCAGCCCCAGCATTTT. Residues: CARATENQPQHF.

This chain joins TRBV12-3 or TRBV12-4 and TRBJ1-1, with a weak D call TRBD1 (6 bases). This CDR3 spans 14 amino acids. The V end was cut by 5 bases, the J end by 6 bases, with 16 bases between. The CDR3 sequence: CASSNRALGAEAFF. Written as DNA, the CDR3 is TGTGCCAGCAGTAACAGGGCGTTAGGGGCTGAAGCTTTCTTT.

This clonotype was seen only a few times. This sequence joins TRBV19 and TRBJ2-1, with 12 bases identical to TRBD2. CDR3 size: 16 residues. Germline CDR1 and CDR2: LNHDA and SQIVND (reference sequence). Trimming removed 0 bases from V and 8 bases from J; junction bases left unmatched: 5. As DNA, the CDR3 is TGTGCCAGTAGTATAGATCTAGCGGGGGGGCCGGATGAGCAGTTCTTC. Its translation is CASSIDLAGGPDEQFF.

This clonotype was seen more than once but under ten times. The CDR3 sequence is CASTRGGAPPYTGELFF. CDR3 DNA: TGTGCCAGCACGAGGGGGGGGGCCCCACCGTACACCGGGGAGCTGTTTTTT. The chain is built from TRBV12-3 or TRBV12-4 and TRBJ2-2; D perhaps matches TRBD2 (7 bases). The CDR3 has 17 amino acids. Trimming pared 7 bases from V and 3 bases from J, leaving 21 bases between.

The sample holds a few counts of this clonotype. The chain has TRBV7-9 and TRBJ2-5, with D unresolved. The CDR3 contains 15 residues. V was clipped by 1 base and J by 1 base, with 10 bases between them. Germline V gene lookup returns CDR1 SEHNR and CDR2 FQNEAQ (reference sequence). The CDR3 loop is CASSLEGRIQETQYF. The DNA of the CDR3 is TGTGCCAGCAGCTTAGAGGGTCGGATCCAAGAGACCCAGTACTTC.

In its sample, this clonotype was seen a few times. The chain has TRBV20-1 and TRBJ2-1, with TRBD2 as a possible D gene (6 bases). Germline V gene sequence: CDR1 DFQATT, CDR2 SNEGSKA (reference sequence). The CDR3 covers 13 residues. V lost 2 bases and J 6 bases, leaving 11 bases between the germline ends. The CDR3 loop reads CSARRETSNEQFF. The CDR3 coding sequence is TGCAGTGCTAGACGGGAGACTAGCAATGAGCAGTTCTTC.

CDR3 nucleotide sequence: TGCGCCAGCAGCTTGGCCCTGGATGAGCAGTTCTTC. This translates into CASSLALDEQFF. The V gene is TRBV5-1, the J gene TRBJ2-1; D is ambiguous. V was shortened by 0 bases and J by 8 bases, with 6 bases between the two germline ends. CDR3 length: 12 amino acids. Germline V gene data show CDR1 as SGHRS and CDR2 as YFSETQ. Together with reference TRBV5-1 and TRBJ2-1, the CDR3 gives the full variable domain: KAGVTQTPRYLIKTRGQQVTLSCSPISGHRSVSWYQQTPGQGLQFLFEYFSETQRNKGNFPGRFSGRQFSNSRSEMNVSTLELGDSALYLCASSLALDEQFFGPGTRLTVL.

This clonotype was recorded a few times. This chain connects TRBV7-3 to TRBJ2-1, with 10 bases fitting TRBD2. The CDR3 covers 15 residues. V lost 2 bases, J lost 7 bases, and 5 bases stayed unmatched. Germline V gene lookup returns CDR1 SGHTA and CDR2 FQGTGA. CDR3 region: CASSLHSSGSNEQFF. The CDR3, as DNA: TGTGCCAGCAGCTTACACTCTAGCGGGAGTAATGAGCAGTTCTTC.

The chain carries TRBV7-2 and TRBJ2-7; TRBD1 agrees at 8 bases. The germline V gene has CDR1 SGHTA and CDR2 FQGNSA. There are 14 residues in the CDR3. Trimming removed 6 bases from V and 7 bases from J; junction bases left unmatched: 11. The CDR3 DNA reads as TGTGCCAGCAGACGGGACAGGAACCTTGGGGAGCAGTACTTC. Translating gives CASRRDRNLGEQYF.

This clonotype came up many times. V gene TRBV19 combines with J gene TRBJ1-5; TRBD1 matches at 7 bases. CDR1 is LNHDA and CDR2 is SQIVND in the germline V gene (reference sequence). The V segment lost 4 bases and the J segment 6 bases; nucleotides outside the gene matches: 9. The CDR3 is made up of 15 amino acids. In DNA form, the CDR3 reads TGTGCCAGTAGTACCGTGCGACAGGGCTTTCAGCCCCAGCATTTT. This codes for CASSTVRQGFQPQHF.

This clonotype was recorded a few times. The chain has TRBV11-2 and TRBJ2-3; 10 bases are a match to TRBD2. The CDR3 contains 15 residues. Germline lookup yields CDR1 SGHAT and CDR2 FQNNGV. The junction had 6 bases not matched to a gene; V was cut back by 6 bases and J by 3 bases. CDR3 sequence (DNA): TGTGCCAGCAGGAAAGCGGGAGGGATGACAGATACGCAGTATTTT. Encoded protein: CASRKAGGMTDTQYF.

Many counts were recorded for this clonotype. The chain has TRBV7-8 and TRBJ2-6; no clear D gene. Trimming stripped 1 base from V and 4 bases from J, with 11 bases between. Germline-derived CDR1 and CDR2 are SGHVS and FQNEAQ. CDR3 length: 16 amino acids. The CDR3 spells CASSLEAPSGANVLTF. The CDR3 DNA reads as TGTGCCAGCAGCTTAGAAGCTCCTTCCGGGGCCAACGTCCTGACTTTC.

This clonotype showed up just a few times. The gene calls are TRBV6-1 and TRBJ2-7, with TRBD1 identical over 8 bases. The CDR3 runs 14 residues. V lost 5 bases to trimming and J lost 2 bases; unmatched junction nucleotides: 5. Germline loops: CDR1 MNHNS, CDR2 SASEGT. The CDR3 region has the DNA TGTGCCAGCAGTCCGACGACAGGGGCCTACGAGCAGTACTTC. This codes for CASSPTTGAYEQYF.